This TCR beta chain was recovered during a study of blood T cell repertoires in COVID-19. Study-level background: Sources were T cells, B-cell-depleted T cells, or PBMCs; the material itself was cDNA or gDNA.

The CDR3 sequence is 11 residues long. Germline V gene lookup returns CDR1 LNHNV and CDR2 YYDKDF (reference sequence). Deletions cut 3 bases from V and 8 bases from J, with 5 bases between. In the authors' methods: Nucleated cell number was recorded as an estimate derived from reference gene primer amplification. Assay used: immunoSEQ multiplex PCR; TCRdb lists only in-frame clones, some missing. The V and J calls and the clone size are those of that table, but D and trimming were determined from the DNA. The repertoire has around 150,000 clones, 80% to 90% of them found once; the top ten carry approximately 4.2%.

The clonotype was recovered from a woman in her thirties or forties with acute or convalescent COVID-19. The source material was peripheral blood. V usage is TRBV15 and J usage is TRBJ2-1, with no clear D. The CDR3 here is CATSRAYEQFF. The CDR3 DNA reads TGTGCCACCAGCAGGGCCTATGAGCAGTTCTTC.